The clone carrying this T cell receptor beta chain was recorded a few times. The data originate from a study of blood T cell repertoires in COVID-19. Study information: Samples representing acute and convalescent COVID-19 were sourced from the United States, Italy and Spain.

TCRdb's table, derived via immunoSEQ multiplex PCR, lists solely in-frame clones and lacks some. The table includes 200,000 or so clones, more than 80% detected once. The V end lost 1 base, the J end lost 2 bases, and 11 bases lay between the germline ends. The CDR3 runs to 14 residues. Per germline, CDR1 SQVTM and CDR2 ANQGSEA. The source is a woman of 80 years or more with acute or convalescent COVID-19. The rearrangement joins TRBV29-1 to TRBJ1-2; D perhaps matches TRBD1 (6 bases). Sequences were obtained from peripheral blood. CDR3 protein: CSVEVRGGNYGYTF. CDR3 nucleotide sequence: TGCAGCGTTGAAGTACGGGGGGGCAACTATGGCTACACCTTC. Combining the CDR3 with reference TRBV29-1 and TRBJ1-2 gives the whole variable domain SAVISQKPSRDICQRGTSLTIQCQVDSQVTMMFWYRQQPGQSLTLIATANQGSEATYESGFVIDKFPISRPNLTFSTLTVSNMSPEDSSIYLCSVEVRGGNYGYTFGSGTRLTVV.